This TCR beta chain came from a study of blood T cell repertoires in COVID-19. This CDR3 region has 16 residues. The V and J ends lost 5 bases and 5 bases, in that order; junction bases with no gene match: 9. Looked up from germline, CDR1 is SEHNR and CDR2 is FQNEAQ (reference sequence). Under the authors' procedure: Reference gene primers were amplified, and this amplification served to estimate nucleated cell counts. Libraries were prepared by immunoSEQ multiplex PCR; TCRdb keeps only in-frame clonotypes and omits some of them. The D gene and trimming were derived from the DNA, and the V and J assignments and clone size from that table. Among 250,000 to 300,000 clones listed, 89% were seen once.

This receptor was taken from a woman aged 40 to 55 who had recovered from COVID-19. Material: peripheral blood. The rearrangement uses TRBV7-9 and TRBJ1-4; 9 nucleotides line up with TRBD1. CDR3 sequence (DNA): TGTGCCAGCAGCAAAGGATCCGGGACAGGGAATGAAAAACTGTTTTTT. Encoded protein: CASSKGSGTGNEKLFF.